One and the same sample provided the 10 T cell receptor beta chains below, sequenced in a study of T cells after yellow fever vaccination. Each CDR3 protein is one row after TCRdb ran MiXCR on the 5' RACE reads. The table lists 550,000 or so distinct CDR3 sequences, 15% to 20% of them singletons, with roughly an eighth in the top ten. The sample consisted of PBMCs, taken 15 days after the yellow fever booster vaccination. The receptors were sampled from a man younger than 40 who received the YFV17D yellow fever vaccine.

The sample holds a few counts of this clonotype. The rearrangement links TRBV7-9 to TRBJ2-1; 7 bases map to TRBD2. J gave up 0 bases and V 6 bases, and 8 bases lay outside the gene matches. The CDR3 contains 16 residues. Looked up from germline, CDR1 is SEHNR and CDR2 is FQNEAQ (reference sequence). Written as DNA, the CDR3 is TGTGCCAGCAGGCAGTCTAGCGGAATCTCCTACAATGAGCAGTTCTTC. This translates into CASRQSSGISYNEQFF.

The J gene is TRBJ2-5, the V gene TRBV5-6; D not certain. Looked up from germline, CDR1 is SGHDT and CDR2 is YYEEEE. V was cut by 0 bases and J by 1 base, with 4 bases left in between. This CDR3 is built from 13 residues. This CDR3 reads CASSLDGQETQYF. CDR3 DNA: TGTGCCAGCAGCTTGGACGGCCAAGAGACCCAGTACTTC.

The chain has TRBV3-1 and TRBJ2-5; D remains ambiguous. From germline, CDR1 is LGHDT and CDR2 YNNKEL (reference sequence). There are 18 residues in the CDR3. Trimming took off 0 bases at V and 5 bases at J, with 22 bases between the two ends. The CDR3 sequence: CASSQDYLLYQPRETQYF. Written as DNA, the CDR3 is TGTGCCAGCAGCCAAGATTACCTTCTTTACCAGCCAAGGGAGACCCAGTACTTC.

This clonotype was recorded a few times. J is TRBJ2-4 and V is TRBV25-1; 11 nucleotides match TRBD1. The ends lost 6 bases at V and 0 bases at J; junction bases unmatched: 7. Germline V gene lookup returns CDR1 MGHDK and CDR2 SYGVNS. The CDR3 length is 17 residues. The CDR3 DNA sequence: TGTGCCAGCAGCCCCAGGGACAGGGGGGTAGCCAAAAACATTCAGTACTTC. Its protein is CASSPRDRGVAKNIQYF. Supplemented by reference TRBV25-1 and TRBJ2-4, the full variable domain reads EADIYQTPRYLVIGTGKKITLECSQTMGHDKMYWYQQDPGMELHLIHYSYGVNSTEKGDLSSESTVSRIRTEHFPLTLESARPSHTSQYLCASSPRDRGVAKNIQYFGAGTRLSVL.

The chain has TRBV29-1 and TRBJ2-1; 7 positions agree with TRBD1. CDR1 and CDR2 from the germline V gene are SQVTM and ANQGSEA. The J segment lost 0 bases and the V segment lost 6 bases, leaving 8 bases of the junction unmatched. CDR3 length: 15 amino acids. CDR3 region: CSVTGQVNSYNEQFF. The CDR3 nucleotides are TGCAGCGTGACCGGACAGGTAAACTCCTACAATGAGCAGTTCTTC.

This clonotype has a count of ten or more. The CDR3 nucleotides are TGTGCCAGCAGTATAGGCAATGAGCAGTTCTTC. Residues: CASSIGNEQFF. The chain links TRBV12-3 or TRBV12-4 to TRBJ2-1; D not resolved. V was shortened by 5 bases and J by 6 bases, with 5 bases between the two germline ends. The CDR3 consists of 11 residues.

J is TRBJ2-2 and V is TRBV6-2 or TRBV6-3, with D possibly matching TRBD1 (6 bases). CDR1 MNHEY and CDR2 SVGEGT come from the germline V gene. Trimming took off 6 bases at V and 6 bases at J, with 8 bases between the two ends. CDR3 length: 12 amino acids. The CDR3 region is CASRDRPGELFF. The CDR3 DNA follows: TGTGCCAGCAGAGACAGGCCCGGGGAGCTGTTTTTT.

In its sample, this clonotype was seen a few times. In DNA form, the CDR3 reads TGTGCCAGCAGCTTAGCCAGTTACACCGGGGAGCTGTTTTTT. Its protein is CASSLASYTGELFF. The rearrangement joins TRBV7-2 to TRBJ2-2, with D unclear. Trimming took off 0 bases at V and 3 bases at J, with 5 bases between the two ends. This CDR3 contains 14 residues. Germline V gives CDR1 SGHTA, CDR2 FQGNSA.

The table lists this clonotype with many counts. The chain has TRBV12-3 or TRBV12-4 and TRBJ2-7, with 8 bases fitting TRBD1. This CDR3 has 12 amino acids. The V and J ends lost 6 bases and 6 bases, in that order; junction bases with no gene match: 4. The CDR3 sequence: CASSLDRGEQYF. DNA for the CDR3: TGTGCCAGCAGCCTCGACAGGGGCGAGCAGTACTTC.

This clonotype showed up just a few times. This chain links TRBV4-2 with TRBJ2-3, with TRBD2 matching 13 bases. CDR1 is LGHNA, CDR2 YNFKEQ, per germline. V lost 3 bases, J lost 2 bases, and 5 bases stayed unmatched. This CDR3 is 17 amino acids long. The CDR3 here is CASSHPGTSGTTDTQYF. CDR3 in DNA: TGTGCCAGCAGCCATCCCGGGACTAGCGGGACCACAGATACGCAGTATTTT.